A single sample is the source of the 29 T cell receptor beta chains below, sequenced in a study of radiotherapy plus CTLA-4 blockade in lung cancer. Produced via immunoSEQ multiplex PCR; TCRdb's table is partial and in-frame only. The sample includes about 95,000 clones, around 82% of them seen just once. The starting material was peripheral blood, obtained from a patient treated with radiotherapy plus ipilimumab. These receptors were obtained from a human donor with non-small cell lung cancer who had stable disease on radiotherapy plus ipilimumab.

The rearrangement uses TRBV6-5 and TRBJ2-7, with 13 positions matching TRBD2. Germline CDR1 reads MNHEY; CDR2 reads SVGAGI. CDR3 size: 16 residues. Losses at the gene ends were 4 bases for V and 4 bases for J; bases not matched to a gene: 7. The CDR3 nucleotides read TGTGCCAGCAGTTCTAACAGACTAGCGGGAGGATACGAGCAGTACTTC. It yields the protein CASSSNRLAGGYEQYF.

V gene TRBV2 combines with J gene TRBJ1-2, with D uncertain. The germline V gene encodes CDR1 SNHLY and CDR2 FYNNEI. V lost 2 bases to trimming and J lost 3 bases, with 10 bases between them. There are 14 residues in the CDR3. The CDR3 DNA follows: TGTGCCAGCAGTGAACAGAGCGGCGACTATGGCTACACCTTC. It specifies CASSEQSGDYGYTF.

This chain uses TRBV7-6 with TRBJ1-1, with D hard to call. There are 14 residues in the CDR3. Trimming removed 4 bases at V and 1 base at J, with 10 bases between. Germline-derived CDR1 and CDR2 are SGHVS and FNYEAQ. The CDR3 DNA sequence: TGTGCCAGCAGCTCGAATAACAGGAACACTGAAGCTTTCTTT. This translates into CASSSNNRNTEAFF.

The rearrangement uses TRBV30 and TRBJ1-6; 7 bases line up with TRBD1. V trimming: 5 bases; J trimming: 10 bases; junction bases outside the gene matches: 8. Germline V gene lookup returns CDR1 GTSNPN and CDR2 SVGIG (reference sequence). This CDR3 comprises 13 residues. The CDR3 spells CAWRDRVRSPLHF. The CDR3 nucleotides read TGTGCCTGGCGAGACAGGGTGAGGTCACCCCTCCACTTT. The variable domain in full, with the rest retrieved from reference TRBV30 and TRBJ1-6, is SQTIHQWPATLVQPVGSPLSLECTVEGTSNPNLYWYRQAAGRGLQLLFYSVGIGQISSEVPQNLSASRPQDRQFILSSKKLLLSDSGFYLCAWRDRVRSPLHFGNGTRLTVT.

The V and J genes are TRBV6-6 and TRBJ1-1, with unresolved D. The V gene's germline CDR1 is MNHNY and CDR2 SVGAGI (reference sequence). This CDR3 spans 9 amino acids. V lost 1 base to trimming and J lost 11 bases, with 2 bases between them. CDR3 in DNA: TGTGCCAGCAGTTACTTGGCTTTCTTT. Translating it yields CASSYLAFF.

The chain is built from TRBV7-3 and TRBJ2-5, with D possibly being TRBD2 (6 bases). V lost 2 bases and J 7 bases, leaving 14 bases between the germline ends. This CDR3 is 14 amino acids long. Germline CDR1 reads SGHTA; CDR2 reads FQGTGA. The CDR3 region has the DNA TGTGCCAGCAGCTTATTAACGGGGGTGGGGACCCAGTACTTC. It specifies CASSLLTGVGTQYF.

The CDR3 sequence: CASRKGSSYEQYF. DNA for the CDR3: TGTGCCAGTAGAAAGGGGTCCTCCTACGAGCAGTACTTC. The chain employs TRBV19 and TRBJ2-7, with D tentatively TRBD1 (5 bases). The germline V gene encodes CDR1 LNHDA and CDR2 SQIVND (reference sequence). Trimming took 6 bases from V and 0 from J, leaving 9 bases between them. The length of the CDR3 is 13 residues. The full variable domain, in which reference TRBV19 and TRBJ2-7 provide the parts outside the CDR3, is DGGITQSPKYLFRKEGQNVTLSCEQNLNHDAMYWYRQDPGQGLRLIYYSQIVNDFQKGDIAEGYSVSREKKESFPLTVTSAQKNPTAFYLCASRKGSSYEQYFGPGTRLTVT.

The chain employs TRBV28 and TRBJ2-2, with D perhaps matching TRBD1 (6 bases). V lost 6 bases and J lost 5, with 19 bases in between. Germline V CDR1 and CDR2: MDHEN, SYDVKM. The CDR3 contains 16 residues. The CDR3: CASRSGQRERTGELFF. CDR3 in DNA: TGTGCCAGCAGGAGTGGACAGCGAGAGAGGACCGGGGAGCTGTTTTTT.

J is TRBJ1-5 and V is TRBV19; weak D call: TRBD1 (5 bases). V lost 5 bases to trimming and J lost 4 bases, with 18 bases between them. The length of the CDR3 is 16 residues. Per the germline V gene, CDR1 is LNHDA and CDR2 is SQIVND (reference sequence). In DNA form, the CDR3 reads TGTGCCAGTAGTGCCTCCGGGACGGCCATTAATCAGCCCCAGCATTTT. It is translated as CASSASGTAINQPQHF.

The rearrangement uses TRBV9 and TRBJ1-2; 9 bases agree with TRBD1. Trimming removed 0 bases from V and 8 bases from J; junction bases left unmatched: 11. Germline-derived CDR1 and CDR2 are SGDLS and YYNGEE. CDR3 length: 16 residues. CDR3 residues: CASSVGTGVTLGGYTF. The CDR3 DNA is TGTGCCAGCAGCGTAGGGACAGGGGTGACCCTAGGGGGCTACACCTTC.

This chain connects TRBV13 to TRBJ1-1, with D possibly being TRBD1 (5 bases). Germline V gives CDR1 PRHDT, CDR2 FYEKMQ (reference sequence). V was pared by 6 bases and J by 7 bases, with 9 bases between. The CDR3 runs 11 residues. This CDR3 reads CASSYTGEAFF. DNA for the CDR3: TGTGCCAGCAGTTATACAGGTGAAGCTTTCTTT.

The chain combines TRBV7-9 with TRBJ2-5; D perhaps matches TRBD2 (6 bases). Trimming shortened V by 1 base and J by 3 bases, and 15 bases separated the two germline ends. The CDR3 length is 16 residues. Per germline, CDR1 SEHNR and CDR2 FQNEAQ (reference sequence). CDR3 DNA: TGTGCCAGCAGCTTAGGACTCGGGTGGGAGGAAGAGACCCAGTACTTC. Encoded protein: CASSLGLGWEEETQYF.

This clone was detected only once. V gene TRBV2 combines with J gene TRBJ1-4; D perhaps matches TRBD1 (5 bases). CDR1 and CDR2 from the germline V gene are SNHLY and FYNNEI. The V gene lost 3 bases and the J gene lost 6 bases, with 11 bases spanning the gap. CDR3 length: 14 amino acids. The CDR3 sequence: CASSDWVGDEKLFF. CDR3 nucleotide sequence: TGTGCCAGCAGTGACTGGGTAGGGGATGAAAAACTGTTTTTT.

The chain has TRBV2 and TRBJ1-5, with D unclear. Germline CDR1 and CDR2: SNHLY and FYNNEI. Trimming pared 5 bases from V and 7 bases from J, leaving 12 bases between. The CDR3 totals 13 residues. As DNA, the CDR3 is TGTGCCAGCAGTAGTGGGCAGTTCCAGCCCCAGCATTTT. This encodes CASSSGQFQPQHF.

The CDR3 loop is CASSQSGRQGLAYEQYF. In nucleotides, the CDR3 is TGTGCCAGCAGCCAATCAGGGCGACAGGGACTAGCCTACGAGCAGTACTTC. The rearrangement uses TRBV16 and TRBJ2-7, with D possibly being TRBD2 (8 bases). The CDR3 length is 17 residues. Between the trimmed V and J ends, which lost 0 bases and 2 bases, there was a span of 17 bases. The germline CDR1 and CDR2 sequences are KGHSY and FQNENV.

J is TRBJ1-5 and V is TRBV28; the D gene is possibly TRBD1 (5 bases). Germline loops: CDR1 MDHEN, CDR2 SYDVKM. V shed 3 bases and J shed 4 bases, with 13 bases lying between them. The CDR3 runs to 15 residues. The DNA of the CDR3 is TGTGCCAGCAGTTTGGGGGGAGGGCGGAATCAGCCCCAGCATTTT. This codes for CASSLGGGRNQPQHF.

The chain employs TRBV5-1 and TRBJ2-5; tentative D call: TRBD2 (5 bases). The CDR3 consists of 13 residues. Germline V gene data show CDR1 as SGHRS and CDR2 as YFSETQ. The germline V and J ends were trimmed by 0 bases and 5 bases, with 8 bases remaining between them. CDR3 sequence reads: CASSLALEETQYF. The CDR3, as DNA: TGCGCCAGCAGCTTGGCACTAGAGGAGACCCAGTACTTC.

The rearrangement joins TRBV28 to TRBJ1-4; the D is unclear. With 5 bases removed from V and 4 bases from J, the gap between germline ends came to 5 bases. The CDR3 has 12 residues. Germline V lookup: CDR1 MDHEN, CDR2 SYDVKM. The CDR3 sequence is CASSQSNEKLFF. CDR3 DNA sequence: TGTGCCAGCAGTCAAAGTAATGAAAAACTGTTTTTT. The complete variable domain, with remaining parts taken from reference TRBV28 and TRBJ1-4, reads DVKVTQSSRYLVKRTGEKVFLECVQDMDHENMFWYRQDPGLGLRLIYFSYDVKMKEKGDIPEGYSVSREKKERFSLILESASTNQTSMYLCASSQSNEKLFFGSGTQLSVL.

This chain uses TRBV19 with TRBJ2-1; D gene uncertain. The CDR3 length is 15 residues. CDR1 is LNHDA and CDR2 is SQIVND in the germline V gene (reference sequence). The germline V and J ends were trimmed by 5 bases and 3 bases, with 14 bases remaining between them. The CDR3 reads CASSRSLAYYNEQFF. The CDR3 DNA follows: TGTGCCAGTAGTCGGTCGCTGGCTTACTACAATGAGCAGTTCTTC.

The V and J genes are TRBV6-5 and TRBJ2-1; tentatively, D is TRBD1 (6 bases). Per the germline V gene, CDR1 is MNHEY and CDR2 is SVGAGI. The CDR3 spans 15 residues. Trimming took 5 bases from V and 7 from J, leaving 18 bases between them. The CDR3 sequence is CASSGGQGIRNEQFF. DNA of the CDR3: TGTGCCAGCAGTGGGGGCCAGGGGATAAGGAATGAGCAGTTCTTC.

This clone came up a few times. The chain couples TRBV6-5 to TRBJ1-6; maybe TRBD1 (5 bases). The CDR3 runs to 14 residues. Trimming stripped 6 bases from V and 14 bases from J, with 20 bases between. CDR1 is MNHEY and CDR2 is SVGAGI in the germline V gene. The CDR3, as DNA: TGTGCCAGCAGAGTGACAGCCCCTGGGGAAGCCCTCCACTTT. Encoded protein: CASRVTAPGEALHF.

V is TRBV18 and J is TRBJ2-1, with TRBD2 identical over 9 bases. The CDR3 loop spans 14 amino acids. Per the germline V gene, CDR1 is KGHSH and CDR2 is LQKENI. V dropped 6 bases and J dropped 0; count of bases not matched to a gene: 0. The CDR3 DNA reads as TGTGCCAGCTCGGGACTAGCCTCCTACAATGAGCAGTTCTTC. It translates to CASSGLASYNEQFF. The whole variable domain, remainder taken from reference TRBV18 and TRBJ2-1, is NAGVMQNPRHLVRRRGQEARLRCSPMKGHSHVYWYRQLPEEGLKFMVYLQKENIIDESGMPKERFSAEFPKEGPSILRIQQVVRGDSAAYFCASSGLASYNEQFFGPGTRLTVL.

CDR3 sequence reads: CASSPRPRQDGTDTQYF. The CDR3 coding sequence is TGTGCCAGCTCACCACGGCCCAGGCAGGACGGCACAGATACGCAGTATTTT. V gene TRBV18 combines with J gene TRBJ2-3; D unclear. V dropped 1 base and J dropped 1 base, with 15 bases sitting between them. Germline CDR1 KGHSH, CDR2 LQKENI. This CDR3 spans 17 amino acids. The complete variable domain, with remaining parts taken from reference TRBV18 and TRBJ2-3, reads NAGVMQNPRHLVRRRGQEARLRCSPMKGHSHVYWYRQLPEEGLKFMVYLQKENIIDESGMPKERFSAEFPKEGPSILRIQQVVRGDSAAYFCASSPRPRQDGTDTQYFGPGTRLTVL.

The chain links TRBV7-8 to TRBJ1-1; D gene ambiguous. The CDR3 extends over 14 amino acids. The V gene lost 1 base and the J gene lost 0 bases, with 6 bases spanning the gap. CDR1 is SGHVS and CDR2 is FQNEAQ in the germline V gene. The CDR3 is CASSLVTLNTEAFF. The DNA of the CDR3 is TGTGCCAGCAGCTTAGTTACCCTGAACACTGAAGCTTTCTTT.

V is TRBV7-8 and J is TRBJ1-4; D gene unclear. CDR3 length equals 14 residues. Germline V lookup: CDR1 SGHVS, CDR2 FQNEAQ. Trimming took off 5 bases at V and 4 bases at J, with 11 bases between the two ends. The CDR3, as DNA: TGTGCCAGCAGCGATGGGCAGTTTAATGAAAAACTGTTTTTT. Its translation is CASSDGQFNEKLFF.

The chain couples TRBV6-4 to TRBJ2-3, with 8 bases lining up with TRBD2. This CDR3 contains 16 residues. Germline CDR1 reads MRHNA; CDR2 reads SNTAGT. With V trimmed by 0 bases and J by 1 base, 3 bases remained unmatched. The CDR3 here is CASSDSSGSGTDTQYF. As DNA, the CDR3 is TGTGCCAGCAGTGACTCCAGCGGGAGTGGCACAGATACGCAGTATTTT.

The genes are TRBV2 and TRBJ2-3, with 9 bases that match TRBD2. The CDR3 is made up of 16 amino acids. The germline V gene encodes CDR1 SNHLY and CDR2 FYNNEI. Trimming took 4 bases from V and 1 from J; bases not matched to a gene: 6. The CDR3 reads CASSGFAGGGTDTQYF. The CDR3 region has the DNA TGTGCCAGCAGTGGGTTTGCGGGAGGGGGCACAGATACGCAGTATTTT.

V is TRBV27 and J is TRBJ2-3; TRBD2 agrees at 9 bases. The CDR3 totals 16 residues. Germline V lookup: CDR1 MNHEY, CDR2 SMNVEV (reference sequence). J gave up 2 bases and V 8 bases, and 11 bases lay outside the gene matches. In DNA form, the CDR3 reads TGTGCCAGCGGACAGCGGGAGGCCTTTATCACAGATACGCAGTATTTT. Translated, it gives CASGQREAFITDTQYF.

The rearrangement links TRBV19 to TRBJ2-1; 11 bases are a match to TRBD2. The CDR3 extends over 18 amino acids. CDR1 is LNHDA and CDR2 is SQIVND in the germline V gene (reference sequence). V shed 3 bases and J 0 bases; nucleotides not matched to a gene: 7. This CDR3 is CASSMSLAGGSSYNEQFF. In DNA, the CDR3 is TGTGCCAGTAGTATGAGTCTAGCGGGGGGCAGCTCCTACAATGAGCAGTTCTTC. Drawing the rest from reference TRBV19 and TRBJ2-1, the complete variable domain is DGGITQSPKYLFRKEGQNVTLSCEQNLNHDAMYWYRQDPGQGLRLIYYSQIVNDFQKGDIAEGYSVSREKKESFPLTVTSAQKNPTAFYLCASSMSLAGGSSYNEQFFGPGTRLTVL.